This entry lists 3 T cell receptor beta chains sequenced from one sample in a study of cytomegalovirus exposure and HLA in healthy donors. Both 60 Vbeta primers and 13 Jbeta primers went into the PCR. Clones were read by immunoSEQ multiplex PCR, and TCRdb kept only the in-frame ones, dropping some. The sample gives about 170,000 clones, 84% of which show up once; 0.38% is in the top ten. The sequenced sample consisted of PBMCs. These TCRs come from a boy younger than 10 in good health and CMV-seronegative.

The V and J genes are TRBV7-9 and TRBJ2-3; D possibly corresponds to TRBD2 (6 bases). The CDR3 runs to 14 residues. V lost 3 bases and J lost 3, with 10 bases in between. Germline values: CDR1 SEHNR, CDR2 FQNEAQ (reference sequence). The CDR3 spells CASSFGSGTDTQYF. The CDR3 bases are TGTGCCAGCAGCTTCGGGAGTGGTACAGATACGCAGTATTTT.

J is TRBJ1-1 and V is TRBV5-4, with 9 bases aligning to TRBD1. J lost 3 bases, V lost 4 bases, and 7 bases had no gene match. The germline V gene encodes CDR1 SGHNT and CDR2 YYREEE (reference sequence). This CDR3 contains 15 residues. Here the CDR3 DNA reads TGTGCCAGCAGCGGGGGACAGGGCCGAGACACTGAAGCTTTCTTT. Amino acids: CASSGGQGRDTEAFF.

This clone was found once. The chain is built from TRBV6-1 and TRBJ2-1, with TRBD1 identical over 11 bases. The J segment lost 5 bases and the V segment lost 3 bases, leaving 0 bases of the junction unmatched. Germline V lookup: CDR1 MNHNS, CDR2 SASEGT. The length of the CDR3 is 14 residues. The CDR3 loop reads CASSEGQGDNEQFF. The CDR3 region has the DNA TGTGCCAGCAGTGAGGGACAGGGGGACAATGAGCAGTTCTTC.